The next 20 T cell receptor beta chains were all read from a single sample in a study of CD8 T cells in Susac syndrome. RNA amounts of roughly 0.45 to 1 ug underwent reverse transcription with random hexamers. MiXCR, applied by TCRdb to the immunoSEQ multiplex PCR reads, yields one record per CDR3 protein. This table holds approximately 200,000 distinct CDR3 sequences, 85% to 95% found once. Sequencing was performed on CD4+ T cells from PBMCs. Receptors were obtained from a human donor with multiple sclerosis.

In DNA form, the CDR3 reads TGTGCCAGCAGCCAAGATTACAGGAACACTGAAGCTTTCTTT. Translation gives CASSQDYRNTEAFF. The rearrangement joins TRBV3-1 to TRBJ1-1; D call uncertain. Germline-derived CDR1 and CDR2 are LGHDT and YNNKEL (reference sequence). CDR3 size: 14 residues. V lost 0 bases to trimming and J lost 1 base, with 6 bases between them.

The J gene is TRBJ2-5, the V gene TRBV7-9; the D is unclear. CDR3 length: 13 residues. Germline-derived CDR1 and CDR2 are SEHNR and FQNEAQ (reference sequence). V lost 5 bases and J lost 4, with 11 bases in between. The CDR3: CASSRPALETQYF. CDR3 nucleotides: TGTGCCAGCAGCAGGCCTGCCCTAGAGACCCAGTACTTC.

V gene TRBV29-1 combines with J gene TRBJ1-2, with D perhaps matching TRBD1 (5 bases). Trimming stripped 1 base from V and 1 base from J, with 13 bases between. CDR3 length: 15 amino acids. Germline values: CDR1 SQVTM, CDR2 ANQGSEA. CDR3 DNA sequence: TGCAGCGTTGAAGGCCTCGGGGGGGATAACTATGGCTACACCTTC. Translated: CSVEGLGGDNYGYTF.

This chain links TRBV9 with TRBJ2-1, with TRBD2 identical over 8 bases. The germline V gene has CDR1 SGDLS and CDR2 YYNGEE. This CDR3 is 17 amino acids long. V dropped 0 bases and J dropped 4; count of bases not matched to a gene: 9. CDR3 nucleotide sequence: TGTGCCAGCAGCGTAGATACAGGCGGGGGGCTGTACAATGAGCAGTTCTTC. Translating gives CASSVDTGGGLYNEQFF.

V gene TRBV20-1 combines with J gene TRBJ2-1, with a weak D call TRBD2 (6 bases). Deletions cut 3 bases from V and 9 bases from J, with 18 bases between. Looked up from germline, CDR1 is DFQATT and CDR2 is SNEGSKA (reference sequence). The CDR3 totals 14 residues. The CDR3 nucleotides read TGCAGTGCTAGTGGGCGGGACCCCACGGGTGAGCAGTTCTTC. Residues: CSASGRDPTGEQFF.

The gene calls are TRBV6-5 and TRBJ2-3, with 12 bases aligning to TRBD2. CDR1 and CDR2 (germline): MNHEY, SVGAGI. Trimming took 2 bases from V and 1 from J; bases not matched to a gene: 4. The CDR3 runs to 17 residues. The CDR3 loop reads CASSYPSGGAGTDTQYF. The CDR3 DNA is TGTGCCAGCAGTTACCCTAGCGGGGGGGCGGGCACAGATACGCAGTATTTT.

The chain recombines TRBV3-1 with TRBJ1-3; no definite D call. CDR1 LGHDT and CDR2 YNNKEL come from the germline V gene (reference sequence). CDR3 size: 14 residues. The ends were cut back, 5 bases at V and 0 bases at J, with 8 bases in the middle. DNA for the CDR3: TGTGCCAGCAGCGAAGGTATCTCTGGAAACACCATATATTTT. Residues: CASSEGISGNTIYF.

The chain recombines TRBV27 with TRBJ2-2, with a possible D match to TRBD2 (6 bases). The CDR3 loop spans 15 amino acids. Germline V gives CDR1 MNHEY, CDR2 SMNVEV (reference sequence). Trimming took off 3 bases at V and 1 base at J, with 9 bases between the two ends. The CDR3 here is CASSLEGLNTGELFF. The CDR3 region has the DNA TGTGCCAGCAGTTTGGAGGGGTTGAACACCGGGGAGCTGTTTTTT.

The J gene is TRBJ2-5, the V gene TRBV2; no definite D call. Germline-derived CDR1 and CDR2 are SNHLY and FYNNEI. Trimming removed 11 bases at V and 4 bases at J, with 11 bases between. The CDR3 extends over 11 amino acids. CDR3 in amino acids: CAAELGETQYF. CDR3 sequence (DNA): TGTGCCGCAGAATTGGGAGAGACCCAGTACTTC.

The chain joins TRBV20-1 to TRBJ1-6; possibly TRBD1 for D (5 bases). Germline-derived CDR1 and CDR2 are DFQATT and SNEGSKA (reference sequence). CDR3 length: 15 amino acids. V dropped 3 bases and J dropped 0 bases, with 9 bases sitting between them. The CDR3 loop is CSASWGSSYNSPLHF. In DNA, the CDR3 is TGCAGTGCTAGCTGGGGGAGCTCCTATAATTCACCCCTCCACTTT.

The V call is TRBV20-1, the J call TRBJ2-7; no reliable D call. The CDR3 loop spans 14 amino acids. With 4 bases removed from V and 0 bases from J, the gap between germline ends came to 13 bases. CDR1 and CDR2 from the germline V gene are DFQATT and SNEGSKA (reference sequence). Here the CDR3 DNA reads TGCAGTGCTATACGGCAGTCGAGCTCCTACGAGCAGTACTTC. It encodes CSAIRQSSSYEQYF.

The chain combines TRBV18 with TRBJ2-7; D may correspond to TRBD1 or TRBD2 (5 bases each). CDR3 size: 13 residues. V lost 2 bases to trimming and J lost 7 bases, with 12 bases between them. Germline V CDR1 and CDR2: KGHSH, LQKENI. CDR3 residues: CASSPSSGREQYV. The CDR3, as DNA: TGTGCCAGCTCACCAAGCTCGGGGCGGGAGCAGTACGTC.

This chain connects TRBV2 to TRBJ2-3, with D unresolved. CDR1 is SNHLY, CDR2 FYNNEI, per germline. The CDR3 extends over 16 amino acids. V was shortened by 0 bases and J by 2 bases, with 12 bases between the two germline ends. CDR3 sequence: CASSEAPERNTDTQYF. For the CDR3, the DNA is TGTGCCAGCAGTGAAGCACCCGAGAGGAACACAGATACGCAGTATTTT.

This clonotype is a singleton in its sample. The chain recombines TRBV18 with TRBJ2-7; no reliable D call. Trimming left V 2 bases short and J 2 bases short, with 7 bases between. CDR3 length: 13 residues. Germline V gene lookup returns CDR1 KGHSH and CDR2 LQKENI. The CDR3 loop is CASSPSQPYEQYF. CDR3 bases: TGTGCCAGCTCACCAAGTCAGCCCTACGAGCAGTACTTC.

In its sample, this clonotype was seen a few times. The V gene is TRBV12-3 or TRBV12-4, the J gene TRBJ1-1; 9 nucleotides match TRBD1. V dropped 4 bases and J dropped 3; count of bases not matched to a gene: 3. CDR3 size: 14 residues. The CDR3 DNA reads as TGTGCCAGCAGTTCACAGGGGGCGGACACTGAAGCTTTCTTT. Its translation is CASSSQGADTEAFF.

The chain combines TRBV3-1 with TRBJ2-1, with 7 bases matching TRBD1. Trimming at V came to 4 bases and at J to 8 bases, leaving 17 bases not matched to a gene. CDR3 size: 17 residues. Looked up from germline, CDR1 is LGHDT and CDR2 is YNNKEL (reference sequence). The CDR3 sequence: CASSPNRGLAIGDEQFF. In nucleotides, the CDR3 is TGTGCCAGCAGCCCAAACAGGGGCCTTGCTATAGGCGATGAGCAGTTCTTC.

The rearrangement joins TRBV7-9 to TRBJ2-7; 10 bases align to TRBD1. From germline, CDR1 is SEHNR and CDR2 FQNEAQ (reference sequence). V lost 5 bases, J lost 7 bases, and 8 bases stayed unmatched. The CDR3 contains 14 residues. CDR3 nucleotide sequence: TGTGCCAGCAGCCGCGACAGGGGGCTCTGGGAGCAGTACGTC. Translated: CASSRDRGLWEQYV.

The gene calls are TRBV3-1 and TRBJ2-7; TRBD1 is a possible D gene (5 bases). V shed 2 bases and J shed 4 bases, with 9 bases lying between them. This CDR3 is built from 13 residues. The V gene's germline CDR1 is LGHDT and CDR2 YNNKEL (reference sequence). The CDR3 reads CASSQTAGYEQYF. The CDR3 DNA reads TGTGCCAGCAGCCAAACTGCAGGGTACGAGCAGTACTTC.

This clonotype appeared once. The rearrangement uses TRBV29-1 and TRBJ2-1, with D possibly TRBD2 on 6 matching bases. CDR3 length: 11 residues. The V gene's germline CDR1 is SQVTM and CDR2 ANQGSEA. Trimming took 4 bases from V and 14 from J, leaving 15 bases between them. The CDR3 is CSVGEDWGEFF. The CDR3 DNA reads TGCAGCGTTGGGGAGGACTGGGGGGAGTTCTTC.

J is TRBJ2-3 and V is TRBV9, with D possibly TRBD2 on 5 matching bases. Germline V lookup: CDR1 SGDLS, CDR2 YYNGEE. The CDR3 is 14 residues long. Trimming removed 1 base from V and 4 bases from J, with 10 bases in between. CDR3 nucleotides: TGTGCCAGCAGCGTAAACACTAGGGCAGATACGCAGTATTTT. Its protein product is CASSVNTRADTQYF.